The 25 T cell receptor beta chains in this list originate from one sample, sequenced in a study of T cells in Graves' hyperthyroidism and ophthalmopathy. TCR beta CDR3 region amplification was performed from RNA transcripts. The TCR CDR3 was amplified in a first-round RT-PCR using the HTBI primer set. TCRdb re-derived calls from the multiplex PCR reads in MiXCR, one entry per CDR3 protein. The data show approximately 400,000 distinct CDR3 sequences, 20% to 25% seen once. The sample comprised blood. These receptor sequences come from a man aged 45 to 65 with Graves' hyperthyroidism.

The rearrangement links TRBV6-5 to TRBJ2-7, with a tentative D call TRBD1 (6 bases). The CDR3 extends over 14 amino acids. With 0 bases removed from V and 6 bases from J, the gap between germline ends came to 12 bases. CDR1 and CDR2 (germline): MNHEY, SVGAGI. The DNA for the CDR3 is TGTGCCAGCAGTTACTCTCGGGACATAGGCGAGCAGTACTTC. Translation: CASSYSRDIGEQYF.

This clonotype was counted ten times or more. The rearrangement uses TRBV28 and TRBJ2-7, with 10 bases matching TRBD1. V dropped 8 bases and J dropped 2; count of bases not matched to a gene: 3. The germline CDR1 and CDR2 sequences are MDHEN and SYDVKM. CDR3 length equals 13 residues. This CDR3 reads CASGGQGAYEQYF. The CDR3 DNA reads TGTGCCAGCGGAGGACAGGGGGCCTACGAGCAGTACTTC.

In regard to this clonotype: This could be a read error, since a much larger clone is one nucleotide away. The chain uses TRBV13 and TRBJ2-1; D uncertain. V was cut by 0 bases and J by 9 bases, with 3 bases left in between. The CDR3 runs to 11 residues. Germline V gene data show CDR1 as PRHDT and CDR2 as FYEKMQ (reference sequence). DNA for the CDR3: TGTGCCAGCAGCTTAGGAGCTGAGCAGTTCTTC. Translating it yields CASSLGAEQFF.

Only a few counts were recorded for this clonotype. The chain employs TRBV30 and TRBJ2-3; 13 positions agree with TRBD2. The germline V gene encodes CDR1 GTSNPN and CDR2 SVGIG (reference sequence). The length of the CDR3 is 17 residues. The J segment lost 3 bases and the V segment lost 3 bases, leaving 9 bases of the junction unmatched. The CDR3 nucleotides read TGTGCCTGGAGCTCCCGACGGACTAGCGGGAGTACAGATACGCAGTATTTT. Protein sequence: CAWSSRRTSGSTDTQYF.

The V call is TRBV28, the J call TRBJ1-5; unclear D gene. The germline V gene encodes CDR1 MDHEN and CDR2 SYDVKM. With 4 bases removed from V and 7 bases from J, the gap between germline ends came to 5 bases. The CDR3 loop spans 11 amino acids. In nucleotides, the CDR3 is TGTGCCAGCAGTTCCCCCCAGCCCCAGCATTTT. Protein sequence: CASSSPQPQHF.

The rearrangement links TRBV5-1 to TRBJ2-5, with TRBD1 identical over 7 bases. With V trimmed by 6 bases and J by 4 bases, 9 bases remained unmatched. Germline V gene sequence: CDR1 SGHRS, CDR2 YFSETQ. CDR3 size: 14 residues. CDR3 loop: CASTKTGPGETQYF. The CDR3, as DNA: TGCGCCAGCACTAAGACAGGGCCCGGAGAGACCCAGTACTTC. The full variable domain, with the rest looked up from reference TRBV5-1 and TRBJ2-5, is KAGVTQTPRYLIKTRGQQVTLSCSPISGHRSVSWYQQTPGQGLQFLFEYFSETQRNKGNFPGRFSGRQFSNSRSEMNVSTLELGDSALYLCASTKTGPGETQYFGPGTRLLVL.

This clonotype has only a few counts. The V gene is TRBV7-9, the J gene TRBJ2-7, with no clear D. From germline, CDR1 is SEHNR and CDR2 FQNEAQ (reference sequence). The CDR3 has 13 residues. V gave up 5 bases and J gave up 2 bases, with 10 bases separating them. CDR3 in DNA: TGTGCCAGCAGCCCCGGGCGTCCCTACGAGCAGTACTTC. Its protein product is CASSPGRPYEQYF.

This clonotype came up a few times. This chain uses TRBV10-3 with TRBJ1-1, with D perhaps matching TRBD1 (5 bases). Germline assignment: CDR1 ENHRY and CDR2 SYGVKD. The CDR3 totals 15 residues. V lost 3 bases and J lost 1, with 12 bases in between. Here the CDR3 DNA reads TGTGCCATCAGTGATGGGGCAAGGCAGAACACTGAAGCTTTCTTT. Translation gives CAISDGARQNTEAFF.

This clonotype was seen many times. V is TRBV11-3 and J is TRBJ2-1, with TRBD2 matching over 10 bases. The ends lost 3 bases at V and 9 bases at J; junction bases unmatched: 11. CDR3 length: 16 residues. Germline V CDR1 and CDR2: SGHNT, YENEEA. CDR3 protein: CASSFLSSGSTAEQFF. CDR3 DNA sequence: TGTGCCAGCAGCTTCCTCTCTAGCGGGAGTACGGCTGAGCAGTTCTTC.

The chain carries TRBV19 and TRBJ1-3; D may be TRBD1 (5 bases). The ends were cut back, 2 bases at V and 9 bases at J, with 23 bases in the middle. The V gene's germline CDR1 is LNHDA and CDR2 SQIVND (reference sequence). CDR3 length: 17 amino acids. CDR3 loop: CASSISTRGLVSSTIYF. CDR3 bases: TGTGCCAGTAGTATAAGCACCCGGGGACTCGTCAGCTCCACCATATATTTT.

This clonotype has just one count. V and J are TRBV7-8 and TRBJ2-1, with TRBD2 identical over 15 bases. CDR1 is SGHVS, CDR2 FQNEAQ, per germline. This CDR3 region has 18 residues. J was trimmed by 9 bases and V by 2 bases; bases with no gene match: 11. The CDR3 sequence: CASSLWTSGRAHNVEQFF. In DNA, the CDR3 is TGTGCCAGCAGCTTATGGACTAGCGGGAGGGCCCACAATGTTGAGCAGTTCTTC.

This chain uses TRBV5-5 with TRBJ2-1; TRBD2 might be the D (5 bases). V dropped 5 bases and J dropped 4 bases, with 25 bases sitting between them. The CDR3 loop spans 18 amino acids. Germline values: CDR1 SGHKS, CDR2 YYEKEE (reference sequence). CDR3 loop: CASRVGLLSGLRYNEQFF. For the CDR3, the DNA is TGTGCCAGCAGGGTAGGACTTCTATCCGGACTCCGTTACAATGAGCAGTTCTTC.

Ten or more counts support this clonotype. V is TRBV6-1 and J is TRBJ2-1; 11 bases align to TRBD2. Germline values: CDR1 MNHNS, CDR2 SASEGT. The ends lost 6 bases at V and 9 bases at J; junction bases unmatched: 22. The CDR3 contains 19 residues. CDR3 loop: CASSPTSLWETSGTLEQFF. CDR3 DNA sequence: TGTGCCAGCAGCCCCACATCCCTCTGGGAGACTAGCGGGACTCTTGAGCAGTTCTTC.

CDR3 loop: CASSQDVQYQETQYF. The CDR3 nucleotides read TGCGCCAGCAGCCAAGACGTCCAGTACCAAGAGACCCAGTACTTC. The rearrangement links TRBV4-1 to TRBJ2-5, with D hard to call. The germline CDR1 and CDR2 sequences are MGHRA and YSYEKL. V was pared by 0 bases and J by 0 bases, with 8 bases between. The CDR3 sequence is 15 residues long.

In its sample, this clonotype was seen a few times. V and J are TRBV11-2 and TRBJ2-2; tentatively, D is TRBD1 or TRBD2 (5 bases each). The CDR3 sequence is 15 residues long. Trimming removed 5 bases from V and 1 base from J, with 11 bases in between. Germline lookup yields CDR1 SGHAT and CDR2 FQNNGV. The CDR3 protein is CASSLGRLNTGELFF. The CDR3 DNA is TGTGCCAGCAGCCTGGGACGGTTGAACACCGGGGAGCTGTTTTTT.

The table lists this clonotype with many counts. The chain links TRBV7-2 to TRBJ2-5, with 10 positions matching TRBD2. After removal of 5 bases from V and 5 bases from J, the junction contained 5 bases not matched to a gene. The CDR3 is 14 residues long. Germline V lookup: CDR1 SGHTA, CDR2 FQGNSA. The CDR3 coding sequence is TGTGCCAGCAGCGCCGGGACTAGCGCCGAGACCCAGTACTTC. It specifies CASSAGTSAETQYF.

The chain couples TRBV24-1 to TRBJ2-3; tentative D call: TRBD1 (7 bases). Trimming stripped 9 bases from V and 5 bases from J, with 20 bases between. The CDR3 runs to 15 residues. CDR1 and CDR2 from the germline V gene are KGHDR and SFDVKD. The CDR3 coding sequence is TGTGCCACCTCAAGGGGGGACAGCTTCATAGATACGCAGTATTTT. Protein: CATSRGDSFIDTQYF.

This chain connects TRBV12-3 or TRBV12-4 to TRBJ2-4; perhaps TRBD2 as D (5 bases). CDR3 size: 13 residues. Trimming pared 4 bases from V and 6 bases from J, leaving 10 bases between. CDR3 in amino acids: CASSSGLGNIQYF. CDR3 DNA: TGTGCCAGCAGTTCTGGACTCGGAAACATTCAGTACTTC.

V gene TRBV19 combines with J gene TRBJ2-1, with 8 positions matching TRBD1. CDR3 length: 13 amino acids. Unmatched junction bases numbered 9, after V lost 7 bases and J lost 10 bases. Germline V lookup: CDR1 LNHDA, CDR2 SQIVND (reference sequence). In DNA form, the CDR3 reads TGTGCCAGTAACAGGGGGGCTGGTGGGGAGCAGTTCTTC. Translating gives CASNRGAGGEQFF.

V is TRBV27 and J is TRBJ2-6; D gene ambiguous. The CDR3 is made up of 14 amino acids. V gave up 5 bases and J gave up 4 bases, with 9 bases separating them. Germline loops: CDR1 MNHEY, CDR2 SMNVEV (reference sequence). CDR3 loop: CASSLREGANVLTF. The CDR3 region has the DNA TGTGCCAGCAGTCTGAGAGAGGGGGCCAACGTCCTGACTTTC.

V usage is TRBV12-3 or TRBV12-4 and J usage is TRBJ2-7; 8 positions agree with TRBD2. The J segment lost 4 bases and the V segment lost 8 bases, leaving 7 bases of the junction unmatched. The CDR3 runs 13 residues. CDR3 nucleotide sequence: TGTGCCAGCCTTCCCAGCGGGAGTTACGAGCAGTACTTC. Protein product: CASLPSGSYEQYF.

V is TRBV6-2 or TRBV6-3 and J is TRBJ1-6; D uncertain. V was cut by 3 bases and J by 11 bases, with 11 bases left in between. This CDR3 comprises 13 residues. The germline V gene encodes CDR1 MNHEY and CDR2 SVGEGT. The CDR3 here is CASSYRRFTPLHF. The CDR3 region has the DNA TGTGCCAGCAGTTATCGGAGATTTACACCCCTCCACTTT.

The chain joins TRBV9 to TRBJ1-3; possible D gene TRBD1, 6 bases. This CDR3 has 16 amino acids. V lost 3 bases and J 0 bases, leaving 13 bases between the germline ends. Germline V gene lookup returns CDR1 SGDLS and CDR2 YYNGEE. The chain's CDR3 is CASSAVDSASGNTIYF. CDR3 DNA sequence: TGTGCCAGCAGCGCAGTGGACAGCGCCTCTGGAAACACCATATATTTT.

This clonotype occurred many times. The rearrangement links TRBV12-3 or TRBV12-4 to TRBJ2-7, with D unresolved. The V and J ends lost 3 bases and 6 bases respectively, with 18 bases between them. This CDR3 contains 15 residues. CDR3 sequence reads: CASSFDPDSLSEQYF. The CDR3 nucleotides are TGTGCCAGCAGTTTCGATCCAGATTCTTTAAGCGAGCAGTACTTC.

This clonotype was seen at least ten times. V and J are TRBV7-6 and TRBJ2-7, with 10 bases aligning to TRBD2. The CDR3 extends over 14 amino acids. V gave up 6 bases and J gave up 6 bases; unmatched junction bases: 8. Germline V CDR1 and CDR2: SGHVS, FNYEAQ. The CDR3 nucleotides read TGTGCCAGCAGGTCTACTAGCGGGATTAGCGAGCAGTACTTC. This codes for CASRSTSGISEQYF.